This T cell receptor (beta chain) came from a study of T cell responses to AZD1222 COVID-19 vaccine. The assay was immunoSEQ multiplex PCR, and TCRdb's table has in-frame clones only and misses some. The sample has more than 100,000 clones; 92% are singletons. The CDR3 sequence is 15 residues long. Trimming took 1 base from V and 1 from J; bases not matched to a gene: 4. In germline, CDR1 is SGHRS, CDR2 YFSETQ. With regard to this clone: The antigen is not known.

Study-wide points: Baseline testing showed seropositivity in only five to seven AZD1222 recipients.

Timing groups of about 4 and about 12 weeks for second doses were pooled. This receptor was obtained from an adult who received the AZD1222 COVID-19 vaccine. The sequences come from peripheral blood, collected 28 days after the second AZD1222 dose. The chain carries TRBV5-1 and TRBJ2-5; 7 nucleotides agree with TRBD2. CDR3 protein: CASSLMGGLQETQYF. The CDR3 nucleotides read TGCGCCAGCAGCTTGATGGGAGGGCTCCAAGAGACCCAGTACTTC.